In this sample, the clone carrying this TCR beta chain turned up a few times. The antigen is not known. This entry is derived from a study of PD-1 blockade in classical Hodgkin lymphoma. Findings of the study overall: Relapsed/refractory patients reportedly had lower baseline diversity than newly diagnosed patients. CD4+ TCR diversity, unlike CD8+, climbed significantly by C4D1. Whoever responded completely had baseline diversity much like that seen in newly diagnosed patients. The origin of the repertoire differences remains undefined, with disease activity or prior therapy as possible causes.

The germline gives CDR1 KGHSH, CDR2 LQKENI. The CDR3 length is 13 residues. The V and J ends lost 4 bases and 0 bases respectively, with 6 bases between them. The repertoire was sequenced with immunoSEQ multiplex PCR; TCRdb's copy has only in-frame clones and lacks some. The data contain over 15,000 clones, about 75% of them seen just once; the ten biggest clones take up just under 2.5%. The time point here: cycle 4 day 1 (C4D1), after more than five weeks of nivolumab. Every patient relapsed after autologous stem cell transplantation, and brentuximab vedotin exposure varied. CD4+ T cells were purified from thawed PBMCs by negative selection.

The clonotype originates from a human donor with classical Hodgkin lymphoma. The chain joins TRBV18 to TRBJ1-1; the D is unclear. The sequencing here drew on CD4+ T cells from blood, taken before the fourth cycle of nivolumab. CDR3 bases: TGTGCCAGCTCACTGGACCTGAACACTGAAGCTTTCTTT. Residues: CASSLDLNTEAFF.